Given below is one T cell receptor beta chain in context. The data derive from a study of blood T cell repertoires in COVID-19. CDR1 and CDR2 from the germline V gene are MNHNS and SASEGT. Deletions cut 2 bases from V and 1 base from J, with 11 bases between. The CDR3 runs 16 residues. Here immunoSEQ multiplex PCR was the method, and the copy in TCRdb shows in-frame clones only, minus some. Of 220,000 or so clones in the sample, 88% were seen once. The chain employs TRBV6-1 and TRBJ2-2; perhaps TRBD1 as D (5 bases). Sequencing used PBMCs or T cells enriched from blood (not recorded which). This TCR derives from a woman between 50 and 59 years old with acute COVID-19. CDR3 DNA: TGTGCCAGCAGTGAATTTTCGACAGAGAACACCGGGGAGCTGTTTTTT. Encoded protein: CASSEFSTENTGELFF.